The text below deals with one TCR beta chain. Produced via immunoSEQ multiplex PCR; TCRdb's table is partial and in-frame only. The table shows 25,000 to 30,000 clones, with approximately 85% occurring only once. Germline V gene sequence: CDR1 SGHDN, CDR2 FVKESK. After removal of 3 bases from V and 1 base from J, the junction contained 0 bases not matched to a gene. CDR3 length: 16 amino acids. These data come from a study of control samples from healthy donors and cancer patients. The chain joins TRBV14 to TRBJ2-5; 15 bases are a match to TRBD2. Sequences were obtained from PBMCs. This clonotype was sampled from a woman aged 55 to 70 with head and neck cancer. This CDR3 is CASSQGLAGGQETQYF. The DNA for the CDR3 is TGTGCCAGCAGCCAGGGACTAGCGGGGGGCCAAGAGACCCAGTACTTC.